Below, 9 T cell receptor beta chains from the same sample are listed, as sequenced in a study of blood T cell repertoires in COVID-19. The method was immunoSEQ multiplex PCR; TCRdb's version includes in-frame clones alone and lacks a portion of them. Here the sample spans under 80,000 clones, approximately 80% being singletons. The sample comprised peripheral blood. The receptors stem from an elderly woman with active or convalescent COVID-19.

The rearrangement uses TRBV4-1 and TRBJ2-7; a possible D gene is TRBD1 (7 bases). Germline CDR1 MGHRA, CDR2 YSYEKL. This CDR3 comprises 15 residues. Trimming took off 6 bases at V and 2 bases at J, with 17 bases between the two ends. The CDR3 DNA sequence: TGCGCCAGCAGTCCGGGCAGGGGGGTCCCCTACGAGCAGTACTTC. Protein sequence: CASSPGRGVPYEQYF.

The gene calls are TRBV24-1 and TRBJ2-2; 10 nucleotides align to TRBD2. Germline CDR1 and CDR2: KGHDR and SFDVKD. The trim removed 5 bases at V and 2 bases at J, leaving 16 bases unmatched. CDR3 length equals 20 residues. The CDR3 DNA reads as TGTGCCACCAGTGGGGGCTCGGCTAGCGGGAGCGGGTCAAACACCGGGGAGCTGTTTTTT. Protein: CATSGGSASGSGSNTGELFF.

J is TRBJ2-3 and V is TRBV2; a possible D gene is TRBD1 (6 bases). Germline CDR1 and CDR2: SNHLY and FYNNEI. There are 16 residues in the CDR3. V lost 7 bases to trimming and J lost 0 bases, with 17 bases between them. CDR3 sequence reads: CASKRTGLGSTDTQYF. In nucleotides, the CDR3 is TGTGCCAGCAAAAGAACAGGGTTGGGAAGCACAGATACGCAGTATTTT.

The V call is TRBV2, the J call TRBJ1-6, with 7 nucleotides matching TRBD1. This CDR3 is built from 13 residues. J gave up 4 bases and V 7 bases, and 1 base lay outside the gene matches. Per germline, CDR1 SNHLY and CDR2 FYNNEI. The CDR3 DNA follows: TGTGCCAGCACGGGACAGTATAATTCACCCCTCCACTTT. It specifies CASTGQYNSPLHF.

The gene calls are TRBV20-1 and TRBJ1-1, with 8 positions matching TRBD1. This CDR3 comprises 11 residues. J gave up 5 bases and V 6 bases, and 2 bases lay outside the gene matches. Germline CDR1 reads DFQATT; CDR2 reads SNEGSKA (reference sequence). As DNA, the CDR3 is TGCAGTGCCCGGGACAGGACTGAAGCTTTCTTT. It translates to CSARDRTEAFF.

This clone came up once. The chain has TRBV7-8 and TRBJ1-3, with D maybe TRBD1 (5 bases). V was shortened by 5 bases and J by 1 base, with 9 bases between the two germline ends. The germline V gene encodes CDR1 SGHVS and CDR2 FQNEAQ. CDR3 length equals 14 residues. This CDR3 is CASSERGSGNTIYF. CDR3 sequence (DNA): TGTGCCAGCAGCGAAAGGGGTTCTGGAAACACCATATATTTT.

This clone was observed once. This sequence joins TRBV4-1 and TRBJ2-1; D is possibly TRBD2 (7 bases). The CDR3 has 18 residues. Germline V gene sequence: CDR1 MGHRA, CDR2 YSYEKL. Trimming removed 4 bases at V and 1 base at J, with 20 bases between. CDR3: CASSRARGGGRSYNEQFF. CDR3 nucleotide sequence: TGCGCCAGCAGCCGAGCAAGGGGAGGGGGGAGGTCCTACAATGAGCAGTTCTTC.

The chain recombines TRBV11-2 with TRBJ2-2, with 11 bases fitting TRBD2. CDR1 is SGHAT and CDR2 is FQNNGV in the germline V gene. The ends lost 4 bases at V and 4 bases at J; junction bases unmatched: 5. The CDR3 has 16 amino acids. The CDR3: CASSWGLAEATGELFF. In DNA form, the CDR3 reads TGTGCCAGCAGCTGGGGACTAGCGGAGGCCACCGGGGAGCTGTTTTTT.

This chain joins TRBV3-1 (or the pseudogene TRBV3-2) and TRBJ1-1; no reliable D call. V was cut by 4 bases and J by 4 bases, with 16 bases left in between. Germline loops: CDR1 LGHDT, CDR2 YNNKEL (reference sequence). The CDR3 covers 15 residues. The CDR3 DNA follows: TGTGCCAGCAGCCCCTATCTGGGCGTCAGCACTGAAGCTTTCTTT. Its translation is CASSPYLGVSTEAFF.